The present T cell receptor beta chain was sequenced within a study of T-cell memory formation after mild COVID-19. In TCRdb, the 5' RACE reads were re-called with MiXCR into one record per CDR3 protein. This sample carries some 190,000 distinct CDR3 sequences, 15% to 20% of them seen once, and the ten largest clones take 2.4%. In the case of this clonotype: Its antigen is unknown.

CDR3 size: 15 residues. Per germline, CDR1 SGHVS and CDR2 FQNEAQ. The J segment lost 2 bases and the V segment lost 1 base, leaving 4 bases of the junction unmatched. Overall study findings and caveats: Pre-infection memory already had some responding clones, implying cross-reactive memory joined. Contracting CD8+ clones were enriched in EMRA, CD4+ mainly in CM and EM. CD4/CD8 balance held among clones contracting day 15 to 85, and later expanders leaned CD4+.

This TCR came from an adult woman who had mild COVID-19 (a few samples of this study predate the infection). Cell type and time point are not known. J is TRBJ1-2 and V is TRBV7-8; 7 bases map to TRBD1. Specimen: PBMCs or a T cell subset sorted from them (not recorded which). The CDR3 loop is CASSLVLQGNYGYTF. As DNA, the CDR3 is TGTGCCAGCAGCTTAGTTCTACAGGGGAACTATGGCTACACCTTC.